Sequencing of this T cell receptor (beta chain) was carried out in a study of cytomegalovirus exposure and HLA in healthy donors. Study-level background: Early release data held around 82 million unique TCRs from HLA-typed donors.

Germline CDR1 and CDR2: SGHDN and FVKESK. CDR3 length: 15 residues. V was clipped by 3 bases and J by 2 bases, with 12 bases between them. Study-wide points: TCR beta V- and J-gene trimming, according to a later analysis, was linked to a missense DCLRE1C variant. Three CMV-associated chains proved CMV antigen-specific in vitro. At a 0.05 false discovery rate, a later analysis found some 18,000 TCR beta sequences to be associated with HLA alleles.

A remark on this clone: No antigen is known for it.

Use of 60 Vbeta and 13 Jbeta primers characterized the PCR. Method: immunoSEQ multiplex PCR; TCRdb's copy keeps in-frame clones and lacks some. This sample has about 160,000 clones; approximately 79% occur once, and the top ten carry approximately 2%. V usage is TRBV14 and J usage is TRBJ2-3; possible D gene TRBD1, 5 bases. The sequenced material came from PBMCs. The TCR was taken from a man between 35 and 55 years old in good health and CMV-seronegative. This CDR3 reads CASSQLSRDTDTQYF. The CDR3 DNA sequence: TGTGCCAGCAGCCAGCTTAGCAGGGACACAGATACGCAGTATTTT. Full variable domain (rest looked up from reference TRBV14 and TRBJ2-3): EAGVTQFPSHSVIEKGQTVTLRCDPISGHDNLYWYRRVMGKEIKFLLHFVKESKQDESGMPNNRFLAERTGGTYSTLKVQPAELEDSGVYFCASSQLSRDTDTQYFGPGTRLTVL.